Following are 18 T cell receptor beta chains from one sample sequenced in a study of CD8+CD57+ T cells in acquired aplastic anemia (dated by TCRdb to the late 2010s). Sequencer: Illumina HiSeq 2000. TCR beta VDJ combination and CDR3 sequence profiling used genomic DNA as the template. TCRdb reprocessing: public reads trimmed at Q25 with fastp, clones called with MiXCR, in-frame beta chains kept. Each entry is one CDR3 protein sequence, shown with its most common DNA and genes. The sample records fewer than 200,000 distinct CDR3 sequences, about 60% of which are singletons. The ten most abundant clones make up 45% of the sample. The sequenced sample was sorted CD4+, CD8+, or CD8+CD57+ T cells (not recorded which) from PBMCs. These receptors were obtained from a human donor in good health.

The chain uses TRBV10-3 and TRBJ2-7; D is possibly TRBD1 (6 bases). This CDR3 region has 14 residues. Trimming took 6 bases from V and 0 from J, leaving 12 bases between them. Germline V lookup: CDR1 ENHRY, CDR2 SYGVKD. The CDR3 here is CAISKRDTSYEQYF. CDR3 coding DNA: TGTGCCATCAGCAAGAGGGACACCTCCTACGAGCAGTACTTC.

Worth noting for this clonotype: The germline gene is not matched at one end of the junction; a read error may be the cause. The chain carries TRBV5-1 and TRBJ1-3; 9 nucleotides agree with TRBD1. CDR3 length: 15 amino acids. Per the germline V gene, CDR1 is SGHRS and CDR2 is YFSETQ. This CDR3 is CASSPNPGQGSTIYF. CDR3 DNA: TGCGCCAGCAGCCCAAATCCGGGACAGGGAAGCACCATATATTTT. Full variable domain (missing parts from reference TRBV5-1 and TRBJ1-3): KAGVTQTPRYLIKTRGQQVTLSCSPISGHRSVSWYQQTPGQGLQFLFEYFSETQRNKGNFPGRFSGRQFSNSRSEMNVSTLELGDSALYLCASSPNPGQGSTIYFGEGSWLTVV.

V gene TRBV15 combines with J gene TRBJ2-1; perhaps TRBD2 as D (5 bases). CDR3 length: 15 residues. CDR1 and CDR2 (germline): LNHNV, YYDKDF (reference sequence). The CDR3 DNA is TGTGCTAGTGGCAGGACTGGGGACTCCTACAATGAGCAGTTCTTC. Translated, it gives CASGRTGDSYNEQFF.

CDR3 sequence: CATSRELAGDYEQYF. DNA for the CDR3: TGTGCCACCAGCAGAGAACTAGCGGGAGACTACGAGCAGTACTTC. The chain links TRBV15 to TRBJ2-7, with 11 bases that match TRBD2. CDR3 length: 15 residues. Unmatched junction bases numbered 1, after V lost 0 bases and J lost 3 bases. Germline CDR1 and CDR2: LNHNV and YYDKDF (reference sequence).

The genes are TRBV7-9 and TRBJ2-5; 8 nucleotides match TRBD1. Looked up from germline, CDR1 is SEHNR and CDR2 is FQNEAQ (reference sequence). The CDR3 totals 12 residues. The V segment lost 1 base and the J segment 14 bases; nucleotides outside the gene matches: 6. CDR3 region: CASSLDGGQGYF. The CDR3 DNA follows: TGTGCCAGCAGCTTAGATGGAGGACAGGGCTACTTC.

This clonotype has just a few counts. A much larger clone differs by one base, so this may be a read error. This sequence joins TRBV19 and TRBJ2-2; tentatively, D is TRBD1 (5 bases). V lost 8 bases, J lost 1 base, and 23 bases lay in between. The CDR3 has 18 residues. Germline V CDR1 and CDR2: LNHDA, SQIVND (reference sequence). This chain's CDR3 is CASGHIFPPTGNTGELFF. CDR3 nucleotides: TGTGCCAGTGGTCATATTTTCCCCCCCACAGGGAACACCGGGGAGCTGTTTTTT.

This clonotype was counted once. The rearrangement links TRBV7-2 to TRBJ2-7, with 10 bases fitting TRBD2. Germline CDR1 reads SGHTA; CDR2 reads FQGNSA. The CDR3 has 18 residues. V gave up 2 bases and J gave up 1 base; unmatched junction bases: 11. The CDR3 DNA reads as TGTGCCAGCAGCTTATCTACCGTGGGACTAGCGAGATCCTACGAGCAGTACTTC. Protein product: CASSLSTVGLARSYEQYF.

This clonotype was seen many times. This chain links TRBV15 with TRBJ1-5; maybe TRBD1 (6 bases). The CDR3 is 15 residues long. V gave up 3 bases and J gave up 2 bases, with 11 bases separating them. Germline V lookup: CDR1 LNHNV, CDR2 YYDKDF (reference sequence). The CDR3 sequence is CATSRGRGRNQPQHF. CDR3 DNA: TGTGCCACCAGCAGGGGCAGGGGACGCAATCAGCCCCAGCATTTT.

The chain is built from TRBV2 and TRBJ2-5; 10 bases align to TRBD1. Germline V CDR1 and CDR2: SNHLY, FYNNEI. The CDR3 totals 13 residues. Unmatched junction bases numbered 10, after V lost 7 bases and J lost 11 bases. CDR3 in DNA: TGTGCCAGCATGCCCGGGACAGGGGTGACACAGTACTTC. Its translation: CASMPGTGVTQYF.

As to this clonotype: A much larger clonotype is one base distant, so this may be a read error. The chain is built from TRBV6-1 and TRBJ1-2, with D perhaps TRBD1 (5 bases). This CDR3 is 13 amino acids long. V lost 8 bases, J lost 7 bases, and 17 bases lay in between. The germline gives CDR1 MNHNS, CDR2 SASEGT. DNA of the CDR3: TGTGCCAGCCTGGGTGAGGGGCGGTTTGGCTACACCTTC. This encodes CASLGEGRFGYTF.

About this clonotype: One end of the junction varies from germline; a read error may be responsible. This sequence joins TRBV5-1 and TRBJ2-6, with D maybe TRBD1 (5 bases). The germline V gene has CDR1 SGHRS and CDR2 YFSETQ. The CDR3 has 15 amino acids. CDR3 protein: CASSSQVSGANVLTF. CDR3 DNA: TGCGCCAGCAGCTCACAGGTCTCTGGGGCTAACGTCCTGACTTTC.

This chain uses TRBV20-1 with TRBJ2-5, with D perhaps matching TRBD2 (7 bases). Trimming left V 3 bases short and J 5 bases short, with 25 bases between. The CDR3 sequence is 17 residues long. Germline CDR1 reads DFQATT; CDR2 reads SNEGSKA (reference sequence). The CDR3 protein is CSASGRGNREIRETQYF. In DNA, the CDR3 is TGCAGTGCTAGCGGGCGGGGGAACAGGGAGATTCGGGAGACCCAGTACTTC.

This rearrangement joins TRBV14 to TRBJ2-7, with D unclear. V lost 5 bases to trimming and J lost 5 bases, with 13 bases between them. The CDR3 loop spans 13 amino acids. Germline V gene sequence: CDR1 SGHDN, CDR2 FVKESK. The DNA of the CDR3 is TGTGCCAGCAGCTCGGCTGGAGCGCACGAGCAGTACTTC. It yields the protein CASSSAGAHEQYF.

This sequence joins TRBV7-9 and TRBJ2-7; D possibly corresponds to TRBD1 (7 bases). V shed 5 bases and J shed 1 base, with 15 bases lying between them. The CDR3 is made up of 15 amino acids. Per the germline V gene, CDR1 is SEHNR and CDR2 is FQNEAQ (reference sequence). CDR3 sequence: CASSPGTAGSYEQYF. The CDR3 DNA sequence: TGTGCCAGCAGCCCAGGGACAGCGGGTTCCTACGAGCAGTACTTC.

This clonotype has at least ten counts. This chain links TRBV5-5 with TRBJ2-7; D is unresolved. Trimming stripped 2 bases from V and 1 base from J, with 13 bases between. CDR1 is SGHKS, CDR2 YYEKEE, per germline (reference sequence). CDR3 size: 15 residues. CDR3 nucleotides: TGTGCCAGCAGCTTTCTTCCCGCCCAGTCCTACGAGCAGTACTTC. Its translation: CASSFLPAQSYEQYF.

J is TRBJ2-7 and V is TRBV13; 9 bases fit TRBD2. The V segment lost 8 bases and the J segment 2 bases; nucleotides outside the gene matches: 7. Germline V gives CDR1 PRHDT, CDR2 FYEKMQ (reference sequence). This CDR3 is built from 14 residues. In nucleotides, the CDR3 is TGTGCCAGCCACACTAGCGGGTTTACCTACGAGCAGTACTTC. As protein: CASHTSGFTYEQYF.

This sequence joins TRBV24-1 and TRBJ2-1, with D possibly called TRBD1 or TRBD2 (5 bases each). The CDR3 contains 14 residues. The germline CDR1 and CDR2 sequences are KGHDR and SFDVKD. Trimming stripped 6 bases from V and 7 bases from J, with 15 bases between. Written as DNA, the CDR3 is TGTGCCACCAGTCTCGCCGGGACGGAGAATGAGCAGTTCTTC. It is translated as CATSLAGTENEQFF.

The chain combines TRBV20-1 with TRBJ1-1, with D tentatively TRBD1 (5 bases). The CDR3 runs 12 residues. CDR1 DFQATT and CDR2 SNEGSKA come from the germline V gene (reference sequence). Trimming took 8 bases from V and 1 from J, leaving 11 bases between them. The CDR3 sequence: CSPGTSNTEAFF. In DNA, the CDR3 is TGCAGTCCGGGGACGTCGAACACTGAAGCTTTCTTT.